This entry is about one T cell receptor (beta chain). The antigen remains unidentified. CD8+ and CD4+ T cells were negatively isolated; TEMRA cells were FACS-enriched. This sample stems from a study of CD8 T cells in Susac syndrome. The overall study: When their blood was taken, patients with Susac syndrome were therapy-naive, taking corticosteroids, or taking intravenous immunoglobulin alone.

Study-wide points: Susac syndrome CD8+ repertoires were clonally expanded, most strongly in CD8+ TEMRA cells.

Random hexamers were used to reverse transcribe roughly 0.5 to 1 ug of RNA. immunoSEQ multiplex PCR amplified TCR beta CDR3 across 54 Vbeta, 13 Jbeta. TCRdb re-called the immunoSEQ multiplex PCR reads through MiXCR, storing one row per CDR3 protein. The repertoire holds approximately 190,000 distinct CDR3 sequences, with 85% to 95% as singletons. The V gene lost 4 bases and the J gene lost 4 bases, with 11 bases spanning the gap. Germline lookup yields CDR1 SEHNR and CDR2 FQNEAQ (reference sequence). There are 13 residues in the CDR3. The V call is TRBV7-9, the J call TRBJ2-7; D perhaps matches TRBD1 (5 bases). The source material was CD8+ T cells from PBMCs. The TCR was taken from a human donor with Susac syndrome. The CDR3 loop reads CASSSRGSYEQYF. Written as DNA, the CDR3 is TGTGCCAGCAGCTCAAGGGGCAGTTACGAGCAGTACTTC.